Listed below are T cell receptor beta chains from one sample, sequenced in a study of blood T cell repertoires in COVID-19. The data were produced by immunoSEQ multiplex PCR, yet TCRdb's version contains in-frame clones alone and is incomplete. The data contain hundreds of thousands of clones, roughly nine tenths of them singletons. Sequences were obtained from peripheral blood. All receptors derive from a woman in her 30s with COVID-19, enrolled during active disease. Both conserved end residues are part of each CDR3. The D gene is left open where the match is weak. Size is omitted from some rows. Given values are once, few, many or a class for expanded clones.

d_gene: TRBD1
v_gene: TRBV28
len: 12
abundance: .
j_gene: TRBJ2-1
CDR3aa: CAISAAGGEEFF
CDR3nt: TGTGCCATCTCAGCCGCAGGGGGCGAGGAGTTCTTC

d_gene: .
v_gene: TRBV29-1
len: 13
abundance: .
j_gene: TRBJ2-5
CDR3aa: CSGVPQIQETQYF
CDR3nt: TGCAGCGGCGTTCCTCAAATTCAAGAGACCCAGTACTTC

d_gene: .
v_gene: TRBV3-1/TRBV3-2
len: 11
abundance: .
j_gene: TRBJ1-1
CDR3aa: CATRGGTEAFF
CDR3nt: TGTGCTACACGGGGGGGCACTGAAGCTTTCTTT

d_gene: .
v_gene: TRBV6-5
len: 14
abundance: few
j_gene: TRBJ2-7
CDR3aa: CASRDWTASYEQYF
CDR3nt: TGTGCCAGCAGGGACTGGACGGCTTCCTACGAGCAGTACTTC

d_gene: .
v_gene: TRBV5-1
len: 15
abundance: .
j_gene: TRBJ2-5
CDR3aa: CASSLRRRVEETQYF
CDR3nt: TGCGCCAGCAGCTTGAGGAGACGGGTCGAAGAGACCCAGTACTTC

d_gene: .
v_gene: TRBV7-8
len: 15
abundance: .
j_gene: TRBJ2-4
CDR3aa: CASSSSTLAKNIQYF
CDR3nt: TGTGCCAGCAGCTCCTCTACTCTAGCCAAAAACATTCAGTACTTC

d_gene: .
v_gene: TRBV29-1
len: 13
abundance: .
j_gene: TRBJ1-2
CDR3aa: CSVVSTGVYGYTF
CDR3nt: TGCAGCGTTGTTTCGACAGGAGTCTATGGCTACACCTTC

d_gene: TRBD1
v_gene: TRBV10-1
len: 14
abundance: once
j_gene: TRBJ1-1
CDR3aa: CASSENRGYTEAFF
CDR3nt: TGCGCCAGCAGTGAAAACAGGGGTTACACTGAAGCTTTCTTT

d_gene: TRBD1
v_gene: TRBV30
len: 11
abundance: .
j_gene: TRBJ1-2
CDR3aa: CAQYRGSGYTF
CDR3nt: TGTGCTCAATACAGGGGATCTGGCTACACCTTC

d_gene: .
v_gene: TRBV27
len: 14
abundance: once
j_gene: TRBJ1-5
CDR3aa: CASSLGQTIQPQHF
CDR3nt: TGTGCCAGCAGTTTGGGACAAACAATACAGCCCCAGCATTTT

d_gene: .
v_gene: TRBV6-6
len: 15
abundance: few
j_gene: TRBJ1-2
CDR3aa: CASLRDTGLNYGYTF
CDR3nt: TGTGCCAGCCTTAGAGATACAGGGCTTAACTATGGCTACACCTTC

d_gene: .
v_gene: TRBV9
len: 16
abundance: .
j_gene: TRBJ2-1
CDR3aa: CASSPGGGGTYNEQFF
CDR3nt: TGTGCCAGCAGCCCAGGAGGGGGCGGGACGTACAATGAGCAGTTCTTC

d_gene: TRBD1
v_gene: TRBV6-2/TRBV6-3
len: 14
abundance: .
j_gene: TRBJ2-1
CDR3aa: CASSYSSSRTGRFF
CDR3nt: TGTGCCAGCAGTTACTCGAGCAGCCGGACAGGCCGATTCTTC

d_gene: TRBD2
v_gene: TRBV18
len: 16
abundance: .
j_gene: TRBJ2-7
CDR3aa: CASSPRLAGGSYEQYF
CDR3nt: TGTGCCAGCTCACCCCGACTAGCGGGGGGATCCTACGAGCAGTACTTC

d_gene: .
v_gene: TRBV27
len: 15
abundance: .
j_gene: TRBJ2-4
CDR3aa: CASSLLGGQGNIQYF
CDR3nt: TGTGCCAGCAGTTTACTCGGGGGGCAGGGAAACATTCAGTACTTC

d_gene: TRBD1
v_gene: TRBV3-1/TRBV3-2
len: 19
abundance: .
j_gene: TRBJ1-4
CDR3aa: CASSQDPRDRLLSREKLFF
CDR3nt: TGTGCCAGCAGCCAAGACCCCCGGGACAGGCTTCTTAGTCGGGAAAAACTGTTTTTT

d_gene: TRBD2
v_gene: TRBV19
len: 15
abundance: .
j_gene: TRBJ2-7
CDR3aa: CASSPGGVGGYEQYF
CDR3nt: TGTGCCAGTAGTCCTGGGGGGGTGGGAGGCTACGAGCAGTACTTC

d_gene: .
v_gene: TRBV10-3
len: 14
abundance: .
j_gene: TRBJ1-2
CDR3aa: CAISNRQVNYGYTF
CDR3nt: TGTGCCATCTCCAACCGACAGGTTAACTATGGCTACACCTTC

d_gene: TRBD2
v_gene: TRBV4-2
len: 17
abundance: .
j_gene: TRBJ2-5
CDR3aa: CASSQEAAGGYQETQYF
CDR3nt: TGTGCCAGCAGCCAAGAGGCAGCGGGGGGGTACCAAGAGACCCAGTACTTC

d_gene: .
v_gene: TRBV4-1
len: 16
abundance: .
j_gene: TRBJ2-5
CDR3aa: CASSQPLEGVGETQYF
CDR3nt: TGCGCCAGCAGCCAACCCCTAGAGGGCGTGGGGGAGACCCAGTACTTC

d_gene: .
v_gene: TRBV28
len: 17
abundance: .
j_gene: TRBJ2-5
CDR3aa: CASSLSLGSGGYGTQYF
CDR3nt: TGTGCCAGCAGTTTATCCCTCGGCAGTGGGGGGTACGGGACCCAGTACTTC

d_gene: TRBD2
v_gene: TRBV4-2
len: 16
abundance: .
j_gene: TRBJ2-5
CDR3aa: CASSQRGGPRGETQYF
CDR3nt: TGTGCCAGCAGCCAGCGCGGGGGACCCCGAGGAGAGACCCAGTACTTC

d_gene: .
v_gene: TRBV10-3
len: 15
abundance: .
j_gene: TRBJ2-7
CDR3aa: CAISESMGISYEQYF
CDR3nt: TGTGCCATCAGTGAGTCGATGGGCATCTCCTACGAGCAGTACTTC

d_gene: .
v_gene: TRBV5-1
len: 16
abundance: .
j_gene: TRBJ1-2
CDR3aa: CASSSLPPDSLNGYTF
CDR3nt: TGCGCCAGCAGCTCGCTCCCGCCCGACAGCCTTAATGGCTACACCTTC

d_gene: .
v_gene: TRBV5-1
len: 14
abundance: .
j_gene: TRBJ1-2
CDR3aa: CASSETTGLYGYTF
CDR3nt: TGCGCCAGCAGCGAAACGACAGGACTGTATGGCTACACCTTC

d_gene: TRBD1
v_gene: TRBV6-5
len: 14
abundance: .
j_gene: TRBJ1-2
CDR3aa: CASSYSGQGGGYTF
CDR3nt: TGTGCCAGCAGTTACTCGGGTCAGGGGGGAGGCTACACCTTC

d_gene: .
v_gene: TRBV7-8
len: 17
abundance: .
j_gene: TRBJ1-2
CDR3aa: CASSLVGGPDANYGYTF
CDR3nt: TGTGCCAGCAGCTTAGTAGGGGGTCCCGATGCTAACTATGGCTACACCTTC

d_gene: TRBD1
v_gene: TRBV28
len: 15
abundance: .
j_gene: TRBJ1-1
CDR3aa: CASSPWTGGSIEAFF
CDR3nt: TGTGCCAGCAGTCCCTGGACAGGGGGAAGTATTGAGGCTTTCTTT

d_gene: .
v_gene: TRBV5-1
len: 14
abundance: .
j_gene: TRBJ1-1
CDR3aa: CASSPGGLENEAFF
CDR3nt: TGCGCCAGCAGCCCCGGCGGACTGGAGAATGAAGCTTTCTTT

d_gene: TRBD2
v_gene: TRBV5-1
len: 13
abundance: .
j_gene: TRBJ2-3
CDR3aa: CANGREVSDTQYF
CDR3nt: TGCGCCAACGGGCGGGAGGTCTCAGATACGCAGTATTTT

d_gene: .
v_gene: TRBV2
len: 13
abundance: .
j_gene: TRBJ2-7
CDR3aa: CASSDESGYEQYF
CDR3nt: TGTGCCAGCAGTGATGAGAGCGGCTACGAGCAGTACTTC